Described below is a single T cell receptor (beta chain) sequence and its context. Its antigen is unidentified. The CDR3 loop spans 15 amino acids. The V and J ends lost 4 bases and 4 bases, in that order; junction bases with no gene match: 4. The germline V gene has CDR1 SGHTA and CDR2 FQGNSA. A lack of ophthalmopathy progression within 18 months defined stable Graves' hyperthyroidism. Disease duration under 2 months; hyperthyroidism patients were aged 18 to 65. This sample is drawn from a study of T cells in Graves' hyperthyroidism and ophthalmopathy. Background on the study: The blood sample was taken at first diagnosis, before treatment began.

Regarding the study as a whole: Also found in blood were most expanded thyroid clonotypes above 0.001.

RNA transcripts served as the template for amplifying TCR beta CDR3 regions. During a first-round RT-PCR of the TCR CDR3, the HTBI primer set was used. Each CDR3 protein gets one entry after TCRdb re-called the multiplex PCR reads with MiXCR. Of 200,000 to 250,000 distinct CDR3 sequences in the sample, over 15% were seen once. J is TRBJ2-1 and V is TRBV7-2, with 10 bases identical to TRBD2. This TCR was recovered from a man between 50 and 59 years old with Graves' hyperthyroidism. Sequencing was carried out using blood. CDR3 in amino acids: CASSSGTSVYNEQFF. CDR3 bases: TGTGCCAGCAGCTCCGGGACTAGCGTTTACAATGAGCAGTTCTTC.